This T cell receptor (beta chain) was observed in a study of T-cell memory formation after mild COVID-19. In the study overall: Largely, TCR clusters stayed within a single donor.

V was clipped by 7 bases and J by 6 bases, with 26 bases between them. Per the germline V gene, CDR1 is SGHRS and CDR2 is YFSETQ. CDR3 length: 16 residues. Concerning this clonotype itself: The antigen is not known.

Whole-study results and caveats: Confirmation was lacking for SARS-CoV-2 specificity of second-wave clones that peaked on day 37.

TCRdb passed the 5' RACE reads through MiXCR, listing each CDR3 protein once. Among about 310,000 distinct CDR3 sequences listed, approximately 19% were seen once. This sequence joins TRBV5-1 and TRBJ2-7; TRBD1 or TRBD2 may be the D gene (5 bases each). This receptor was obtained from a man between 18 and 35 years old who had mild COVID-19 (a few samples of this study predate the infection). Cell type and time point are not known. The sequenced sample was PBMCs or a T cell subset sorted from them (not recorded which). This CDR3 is CASGAWVGPALREQYF. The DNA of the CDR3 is TGCGCCAGCGGAGCTTGGGTGGGACCAGCTCTTCGCGAGCAGTACTTC.